This T cell receptor (beta chain) came from a study of shared clonotypes between healthy human individuals. To note about this clone: The target antigen is unknown. Distinct nucleotide sequences in the sample also encode this CDR3.

The CDR3 extends over 13 amino acids. Per the germline V gene, CDR1 is SGHRS and CDR2 is YFSETQ. The V and J ends lost 0 bases and 1 base respectively, with 3 bases between them. General study points: Collection of samples was limited to blood; tissue repertoires likely differ. It was expected that sequencing depth would affect clonotype sharing among donors. For naive CD4 cells, roughly 5% of clonotypes were shared across a handful of donors.

Naive-designated CD8 cells lacked CD45RO, were positively enriched for CCR7, and omitted terminally differentiated effector memory CD45RA+ cells. Each cell subset's genomic DNA was divided evenly among several immunoSEQ plates. TCRdb keeps only in-frame clones here, not all; method: immunoSEQ multiplex PCR. Of more than 2 million clones listed, 93% are singletons. The V and J genes are TRBV5-1 and TRBJ2-3; no definite D call. The receptor comes from a man between 18 and 29 years old in good health. Some clones in this sample may be carry-over from other donors' samples. Sequenced: naive CD8+ T cells from PBMCs. CDR3 sequence reads: CASSLGGTDTQYF. In DNA form, the CDR3 reads TGCGCCAGCAGCTTGGGCGGCACAGATACGCAGTATTTT.